This TCR beta chain was recorded in a study of beta chain features in type 1 diabetes. Expressed TCRB transcripts were sequenced because the isolated RNA had all been reverse transcribed beforehand. Assay: immunoSEQ multiplex PCR; the TCRdb copy retains only in-frame clones and omits some. The sample comprises some 220,000 clones, roughly 11% of which are singletons, and 1% to 1.5% rests with the top ten. The table lists this clone with a few counts. Other DNA variants within this sample encode the same CDR3. The CDR3 length is 13 residues. V lost 2 bases to trimming and J lost 5 bases, with 7 bases between them. CDR1 and CDR2 (germline): SGHTA, FQGTGA.

The TCR was taken from a man between 18 and 35 years old in good health. The V gene is TRBV7-3, the J gene TRBJ2-1; D uncertain. Sequencing used central memory CD4+ T cells from blood. Here the CDR3 DNA reads TGTGCCAGCAGCTTAGGCCGGAACAATGAGCAGTTCTTC. Translating it yields CASSLGRNNEQFF.